The T cell receptor beta chain under discussion was sequenced for a study of T cell responses to AZD1222 COVID-19 vaccine. Study-level background: Pooled in the analysis were second doses at about 4 or about 12 weeks. Study-wide results and limits: Donors were chiefly white British, with a greater number of females, and clonal diversity was perhaps underestimated. An increase in Spike-specific TCR breadth and depth was observed after two AZD1222 doses.

The length of the CDR3 is 14 residues. Per the germline V gene, CDR1 is MNHEY and CDR2 is SMNVEV (reference sequence). The ends were cut back, 10 bases at V and 1 base at J, with 16 bases in the middle. TCRdb keeps only in-frame clones here, not all; method: immunoSEQ multiplex PCR. The sample yields roughly 150,000 clones, around 93% seen once. About this clone itself: Its antigen is unidentified.

The material was peripheral blood, obtained on day 0 of AZD1222 vaccination. V and J are TRBV27 and TRBJ1-1; a possible D gene is TRBD1 (5 bases). The TCR comes from an adult in good health. The CDR3 reads CATRDRWGNTEAFF. In DNA form, the CDR3 reads TGTGCCACCCGGGACCGTTGGGGGAACACTGAAGCTTTCTTT.